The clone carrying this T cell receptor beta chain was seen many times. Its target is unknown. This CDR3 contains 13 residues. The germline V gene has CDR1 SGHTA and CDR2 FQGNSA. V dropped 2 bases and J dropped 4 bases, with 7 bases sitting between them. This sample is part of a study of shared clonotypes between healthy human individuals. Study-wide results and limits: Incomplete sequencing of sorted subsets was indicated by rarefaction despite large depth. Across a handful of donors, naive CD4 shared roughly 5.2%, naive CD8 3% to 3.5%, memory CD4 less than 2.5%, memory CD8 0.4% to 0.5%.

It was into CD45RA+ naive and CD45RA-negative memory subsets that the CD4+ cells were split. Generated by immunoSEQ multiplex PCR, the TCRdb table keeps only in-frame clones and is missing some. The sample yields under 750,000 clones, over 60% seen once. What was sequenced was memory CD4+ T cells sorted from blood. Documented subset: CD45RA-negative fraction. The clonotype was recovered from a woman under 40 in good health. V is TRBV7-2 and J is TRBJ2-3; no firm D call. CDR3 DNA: TGTGCCAGCAGCTTAAACGCGGCAGATACGCAGTATTTT. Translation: CASSLNAADTQYF.